Listed below are T cell receptor beta chains from one sample, sequenced in a study of blood T cell repertoires in COVID-19. Generated by immunoSEQ multiplex PCR, the TCRdb table keeps only in-frame clones and is missing some. The sample has 190,000 or so clones, more than 85% seen once. Source material: peripheral blood. The origin of the receptors is a man aged 40-49 years with active or convalescent COVID-19. Each CDR3 is given with its conserved first and last residue. Each record gives: J gene, D gene, V gene, clone size, CDR3 protein, CDR3 DNA. The D gene is left open where the match is weak. Some rows have no size entry. The others give once, few or many, or a class for an expanded clone.

j_gene: TRBJ1-2
d_gene: TRBD1
v_gene: TRBV7-6
abundance: NA
CDR3aa: CASSLVPGQGAEYGYTF
CDR3nt: TGTGCCAGCAGCCTCGTCCCGGGACAGGGAGCGGAATATGGCTACACCTTC

j_gene: TRBJ1-5
d_gene: TRBD1
v_gene: TRBV25-1
abundance: once
CDR3aa: CASSETPDRGPQHF
CDR3nt: TGTGCCAGCAGTGAGACCCCGGACAGGGGGCCCCAGCATTTT

j_gene: TRBJ2-3
d_gene: TRBD1
v_gene: TRBV4-3
abundance: NA
CDR3aa: CASSQRGSSINQGQGKDTQYF
CDR3nt: TGCGCCAGCAGCCAACGCGGCTCGTCGATCAACCAGGGACAGGGGAAAGATACGCAGTATTTT

j_gene: TRBJ1-5
d_gene: TRBD1
v_gene: TRBV27
abundance: NA
CDR3aa: CASRLQGIGQPQHF
CDR3nt: TGTGCCAGCCGGCTACAGGGGATTGGTCAGCCCCAGCATTTT

j_gene: TRBJ1-2
d_gene: TRBD1
v_gene: TRBV4-1
abundance: NA
CDR3aa: CASSQAEGTAYGYTF
CDR3nt: TGCGCCAGCAGCCAAGCTGAGGGGACAGCCTATGGCTACACCTTC

j_gene: TRBJ1-2
d_gene: NA
v_gene: TRBV6-5
abundance: NA
CDR3aa: CASSLRRANYGYTF
CDR3nt: TGTGCCAGCAGTTTACGTAGAGCTAACTATGGCTACACCTTC

j_gene: TRBJ1-5
d_gene: NA
v_gene: TRBV19
abundance: NA
CDR3aa: CASSRGGGRGNQPQHF
CDR3nt: TGTGCCAGTAGTCGTGGGGGGGGTCGGGGCAATCAGCCCCAGCATTTT

j_gene: TRBJ2-1
d_gene: NA
v_gene: TRBV7-8
abundance: NA
CDR3aa: CASSYALEQFF
CDR3nt: TGTGCCAGCAGCTACGCACTTGAGCAGTTCTTC

j_gene: TRBJ1-2
d_gene: TRBD1
v_gene: TRBV9
abundance: NA
CDR3aa: CASSVDRGDYGYTF
CDR3nt: TGTGCCAGCAGCGTAGACAGGGGGGACTATGGCTACACCTTC

j_gene: TRBJ1-1
d_gene: NA
v_gene: TRBV6-5
abundance: NA
CDR3aa: CASTPGTWTEAFF
CDR3nt: TGTGCCAGCACCCCAGGGACTTGGACTGAAGCTTTCTTT

j_gene: TRBJ2-1
d_gene: TRBD1
v_gene: TRBV5-1
abundance: NA
CDR3aa: CASSLVGQGTYNEQFF
CDR3nt: TGCGCCAGCAGCTTGGTGGGACAGGGTACTTACAATGAGCAGTTCTTC

j_gene: TRBJ1-2
d_gene: TRBD1
v_gene: TRBV10-3
abundance: once
CDR3aa: CAIRPRDRGNSNYGYTF
CDR3nt: TGTGCCATCAGGCCCCGGGACAGGGGCAACTCTAACTATGGCTACACCTTC

j_gene: TRBJ1-6
d_gene: NA
v_gene: TRBV25-1
abundance: once
CDR3aa: CASSETRQANSPLHF
CDR3nt: TGTGCCAGCAGTGAGACAAGACAGGCGAATTCACCCCTCCACTTT

j_gene: TRBJ2-5
d_gene: TRBD2
v_gene: TRBV28
abundance: NA
CDR3aa: CASRRGGASETQYF
CDR3nt: TGTGCCAGCAGGCGCGGGGGGGCAAGCGAGACCCAGTACTTC

j_gene: TRBJ1-2
d_gene: TRBD1
v_gene: TRBV28
abundance: NA
CDR3aa: CASSFGRGDYGYTF
CDR3nt: TGTGCCAGCAGTTTTGGCAGGGGGGACTATGGCTACACCTTC

j_gene: TRBJ1-2
d_gene: TRBD1
v_gene: TRBV30
abundance: NA
CDR3aa: CAGLAGQKNYGYTF
CDR3nt: TGTGCCGGGTTAGCGGGACAGAAAAACTATGGCTACACCTTC

j_gene: TRBJ1-1
d_gene: NA
v_gene: TRBV5-1
abundance: NA
CDR3aa: CASSLQGSVTEAFF
CDR3nt: TGCGCCAGCAGCTTGCAGGGGTCGGTCACTGAAGCTTTCTTT

j_gene: TRBJ1-2
d_gene: TRBD1
v_gene: TRBV28
abundance: NA
CDR3aa: CASTLQGAGGYTF
CDR3nt: TGTGCCAGCACCTTACAGGGGGCTGGTGGCTACACCTTC